This note documents a single TCR beta chain sequence. Its antigen is unidentified. Sequencing used immunoSEQ multiplex PCR; TCRdb keeps in-frame clones, though not all of them. The sample comprises roughly 64,000 clones, 86% of which are singletons, and around 3.5% rests with the top ten. The sample belongs to a study of pediatric ulcerative colitis. Findings of the study overall: Rectal repertoires separated controls, mild-moderate and acute severe colitis.

V dropped 2 bases and J dropped 4 bases, with 7 bases sitting between them. CDR1 PRHDT and CDR2 FYEKMQ come from the germline V gene (reference sequence). This CDR3 is 13 amino acids long. The chain is built from TRBV13 and TRBJ2-3, with D unresolved. This TCR derives from a boy aged 5-17 years with severe ulcerative colitis. Source material: blood. CDR3 DNA sequence: TGTGCCAGCAGCTTACGGACCGCAGATACGCAGTATTTT. Protein product: CASSLRTADTQYF. Full variable domain (missing parts from reference TRBV13 and TRBJ2-3): AAGVIQSPRHLIKEKRETATLKCYPIPRHDTVYWYQQGPGQDPQFLISFYEKMQSDKGSIPDRFSAQQFSDYHSELNMSSLELGDSALYFCASSLRTADTQYFGPGTRLTVL.